The following is a TCR beta chain sequence with its context. No antigen is known for it. This sample is part of a study of shared clonotypes between healthy human individuals. The CDR3 length is 15 residues. Germline assignment: CDR1 SGHTA and CDR2 FQGNSA. Trimming took 2 bases from V and 2 from J; bases not matched to a gene: 4. Study observations and caveats: Apart from blood, nothing was sampled; tissue repertoires likely differ.

Study processing details: Owing to the provision of junction-only sequences devoid of quality scores by immunoSEQ, filtering differed. The method was immunoSEQ multiplex PCR; TCRdb's version includes in-frame clones alone and lacks a portion of them. That table supplies the V and J calls and clone size; D and trimming were determined from the DNA. This sample carries around 500,000 clones, 79% of them seen once, and the ten largest clones take roughly an eighth. The rearrangement uses TRBV7-2 and TRBJ2-7, with TRBD2 matching 9 bases. The TCR was taken from a middle-aged woman in good health. Some clones in this sample may be carry-over from other donors' samples. Sequenced sample: PBMCs. CDR3 protein: CASSLTTSGPYEQYF. The CDR3 bases are TGTGCCAGCAGCTTAACGACTAGCGGTCCCTACGAGCAGTACTTC.